This T cell receptor (beta chain) came from a study of T cells in Graves' hyperthyroidism and ophthalmopathy. Looking at the study overall: At initial diagnosis, before any treatment had begun, peripheral blood was obtained. Points from the study as a whole: Blood also contained most expanded thyroid clonotypes above 0.001.

The TCR beta CDR3 regions underwent amplification using RNA transcripts as the source. The TCR CDR3 first-round RT-PCR relied on the HTBI primer set. TCRdb recomputed calls from the multiplex PCR reads with MiXCR, one row per CDR3 protein. The sample consists of roughly 740,000 distinct CDR3 sequences, over 15% of them appearing once. This clonotype has at least ten counts. The antigen remains undetermined. V was pared by 9 bases and J by 5 bases, with 9 bases of the junction left unmatched. Germline V lookup: CDR1 MNHEY, CDR2 SMNVEV (reference sequence). The CDR3 totals 14 residues. Sequences were obtained from blood. V usage is TRBV27 and J usage is TRBJ2-1; 8 positions match TRBD2. The clonotype was recovered from a young man with Graves' hyperthyroidism. CDR3 loop: CASQAGVAHNEQFF. The DNA of the CDR3 is TGTGCCAGTCAAGCGGGAGTAGCCCACAATGAGCAGTTCTTC.